A single sample gave rise to the 27 T cell receptor beta chains below, sequenced in a study of cytomegalovirus exposure and HLA in healthy donors. Data came from immunoSEQ multiplex PCR; TCRdb stores just in-frame clones and leaves some out. The sample shows 100,000 to 150,000 clones, roughly 89% of them seen only once. Sequences were obtained from PBMCs. Receptors were obtained from a man aged 25-45 years in good health and CMV-seronegative.

This chain joins TRBV28 and TRBJ1-2; TRBD1 is a possible D gene (6 bases). V was trimmed by 7 bases and J by 2 bases, leaving 8 bases between them. The CDR3 has 12 residues. From germline, CDR1 is MDHEN and CDR2 SYDVKM. The DNA for the CDR3 is TGTGCCAGCACGGACAGCAACTATGGCTACACCTTC. Residues: CASTDSNYGYTF.

The V and J genes are TRBV29-1 and TRBJ2-5; D may be TRBD2 (5 bases). The CDR3 extends over 14 amino acids. Germline V gene sequence: CDR1 SQVTM, CDR2 ANQGSEA. V was shortened by 2 bases and J by 0 bases, with 10 bases between the two germline ends. In nucleotides, the CDR3 is TGCAGCGTTGAACCGGCCGGGAACCAAGAGACCCAGTACTTC. This translates into CSVEPAGNQETQYF.

The CDR3 coding sequence is TGTGCCAGCAGTTTTAAAGTAGCTAGCCCCTACGAGCAGTACTTC. Its translation: CASSFKVASPYEQYF. This rearrangement joins TRBV27 to TRBJ2-7; weak D call: TRBD2 (5 bases). Germline V gene sequence: CDR1 MNHEY, CDR2 SMNVEV (reference sequence). V was pared by 3 bases and J by 2 bases, with 14 bases between. This CDR3 spans 15 amino acids.

The rearrangement links TRBV19 to TRBJ2-2; a possible D gene is TRBD1 (5 bases). V dropped 7 bases and J dropped 1 base, with 13 bases sitting between them. Per the germline V gene, CDR1 is LNHDA and CDR2 is SQIVND (reference sequence). The CDR3 has 15 amino acids. CDR3 amino acids: CASTSYRGNTGELFF. CDR3 coding DNA: TGTGCCAGTACCTCCTATAGGGGGAACACCGGGGAGCTGTTTTTT.

The V gene is TRBV28, the J gene TRBJ1-2; 7 bases fit TRBD1. V was clipped by 5 bases and J by 2 bases; unmatched bases: 5. The CDR3 totals 14 residues. Germline CDR1 reads MDHEN; CDR2 reads SYDVKM. The CDR3 DNA is TGTGCCAGCAGTCCCCGGGACAGCAACTATGGCTACACCTTC. It codes for CASSPRDSNYGYTF.

The V gene is TRBV18, the J gene TRBJ2-5; unclear D gene. V lost 0 bases and J 5 bases, leaving 10 bases between the germline ends. CDR1 and CDR2 (germline): KGHSH, LQKENI. The CDR3 length is 14 residues. The CDR3 loop is CASSPPFPRETQYF. The CDR3 DNA reads TGTGCCAGCTCACCACCGTTCCCCAGGGAGACCCAGTACTTC.

This clone was seen once. The genes are TRBV2 and TRBJ1-1; D remains ambiguous. This CDR3 region has 14 residues. V dropped 6 bases and J dropped 1 base, with 12 bases sitting between them. Germline lookup yields CDR1 SNHLY and CDR2 FYNNEI. The CDR3 bases are TGTGCCAGCAGGGCAAGGAGCGGGAACACTGAAGCTTTCTTT. Translating it yields CASRARSGNTEAFF.

The genes are TRBV7-3 and TRBJ2-1, with 7 bases identical to TRBD2. The CDR3 extends over 14 amino acids. CDR1 and CDR2 (germline): SGHTA, FQGTGA. J gave up 8 bases and V 2 bases, and 6 bases lay outside the gene matches. CDR3 in amino acids: CASSLVGGTDEQFF. CDR3 DNA sequence: TGTGCCAGCAGCTTAGTGGGAGGGACCGATGAGCAGTTCTTC. Supplemented by reference TRBV7-3 and TRBJ2-1, the full variable domain reads GAGVSQTPSNKVTEKGKYVELRCDPISGHTALYWYRQSLGQGPEFLIYFQGTGAADDSGLPNDRFFAVRPEGSVSTLKIQRTERGDSAVYLCASSLVGGTDEQFFGPGTRLTVL.

The V gene is TRBV19, the J gene TRBJ2-1, with D perhaps TRBD2 (6 bases). Trimming removed 0 bases at V and 4 bases at J, with 10 bases between. Germline lookup yields CDR1 LNHDA and CDR2 SQIVND (reference sequence). CDR3 length: 15 residues. In DNA, the CDR3 is TGTGCCAGTAGTATAGATTCGGGAGCTTACAATGAGCAGTTCTTC. Amino acid sequence: CASSIDSGAYNEQFF.

This clone came up once. This sequence joins TRBV11-2 and TRBJ2-2; D perhaps matches TRBD1 (6 bases). The V end was cut by 5 bases, the J end by 0 bases, with 16 bases between. This CDR3 has 17 amino acids. Per germline, CDR1 SGHAT and CDR2 FQNNGV. CDR3 nucleotide sequence: TGTGCCAGCAGCCGCTCGACAGGCCTCGCGAACACCGGGGAGCTGTTTTTT. Translation gives CASSRSTGLANTGELFF.

The chain carries TRBV5-1 and TRBJ2-7, with a possible D match to TRBD1 (6 bases). V lost 0 bases and J lost 5, with 12 bases in between. Germline V gene lookup returns CDR1 SGHRS and CDR2 YFSETQ. The CDR3 consists of 14 residues. This CDR3 reads CASSLAAGVDEQYF. Written as DNA, the CDR3 is TGCGCCAGCAGCTTGGCGGCAGGGGTCGACGAGCAGTACTTC.

This clone was seen a single time. The V and J genes are TRBV18 and TRBJ1-4; possible D gene TRBD1, 5 bases. Trimming pared 0 bases from V and 4 bases from J, leaving 9 bases between. Looked up from germline, CDR1 is KGHSH and CDR2 is LQKENI. The CDR3 loop spans 15 amino acids. In nucleotides, the CDR3 is TGTGCCAGCTCACCACCCGACAGCTTTAATGAAAAACTGTTTTTT. It translates to CASSPPDSFNEKLFF.

The chain recombines TRBV18 with TRBJ2-2; TRBD2 agrees at 7 bases. Germline loops: CDR1 KGHSH, CDR2 LQKENI. This CDR3 comprises 18 residues. Trimming at V came to 6 bases and at J to 0 bases, leaving 13 bases not matched to a gene. The DNA of the CDR3 is TGTGCCAGCTCGCGCGGCGGGGGAGGGACTCCGAACACCGGGGAGCTGTTTTTT. Translation gives CASSRGGGGTPNTGELFF.

In this sample, this clone turned up a few times. V usage is TRBV6-5 and J usage is TRBJ1-2; perhaps TRBD1 as D (5 bases). CDR1 MNHEY and CDR2 SVGAGI come from the germline V gene. Trimming stripped 6 bases from V and 2 bases from J, with 10 bases between. The CDR3 runs 13 residues. The CDR3 spells CASRDRTNYGYTF. CDR3 nucleotide sequence: TGTGCCAGCAGAGACAGAACAAACTATGGCTACACCTTC.

The chain links TRBV28 to TRBJ1-2, with 9 bases aligning to TRBD1. Trimming removed 6 bases from V and 3 bases from J; junction bases left unmatched: 8. The germline V gene has CDR1 MDHEN and CDR2 SYDVKM. CDR3 length: 15 residues. This CDR3 reads CASSSPGQGDYGYTF. DNA of the CDR3: TGTGCCAGCAGCTCACCGGGACAGGGAGACTATGGCTACACCTTC.

The chain has TRBV4-3 and TRBJ1-1; 8 bases are a match to TRBD1. After removal of 1 base from V and 3 bases from J, the junction contained 4 bases not matched to a gene. From germline, CDR1 is LGHNA and CDR2 YSLEER. The CDR3 length is 15 residues. The CDR3 DNA reads as TGCGCCAGCAGCCAAGGGGGACAGGCTTACACTGAAGCTTTCTTT. Protein product: CASSQGGQAYTEAFF.

The CDR3 sequence is CASSLGQDYEQYF. In DNA, the CDR3 is TGCGCCAGCAGCTTGGGACAAGATTACGAGCAGTACTTC. The V gene is TRBV5-1, the J gene TRBJ2-7; D is unclear. The V end was cut by 0 bases, the J end by 4 bases, with 8 bases between. The CDR3 covers 13 residues. Germline lookup yields CDR1 SGHRS and CDR2 YFSETQ.

The rearrangement links TRBV4-1 to TRBJ2-7; maybe TRBD1 (5 bases). V dropped 3 bases and J dropped 1 base, with 13 bases sitting between them. The germline CDR1 and CDR2 sequences are MGHRA and YSYEKL. The CDR3 consists of 15 residues. The CDR3 bases are TGCGCCAGCAGCCACGCCCCAGACAGTTCCTACGAGCAGTACTTC. This sequence encodes CASSHAPDSSYEQYF.

The V and J genes are TRBV27 and TRBJ1-1; D unclear. The germline gives CDR1 MNHEY, CDR2 SMNVEV (reference sequence). This CDR3 contains 15 residues. Deletions cut 6 bases from V and 4 bases from J, with 18 bases between. The CDR3 loop reads CASSLGSGSTTEAFF. The CDR3 DNA is TGTGCCAGCAGCCTCGGGTCGGGGTCAACCACTGAAGCTTTCTTT.

This chain joins TRBV5-6 and TRBJ2-5; 7 bases align to TRBD2. The V and J ends lost 3 bases and 1 base, in that order; junction bases with no gene match: 6. The CDR3 loop spans 15 amino acids. CDR1 and CDR2 (germline): SGHDT, YYEEEE. For the CDR3, the DNA is TGTGCCAGCAGCTCGCCTGGGGAGGGCCAAGAGACCCAGTACTTC. It encodes CASSSPGEGQETQYF.

V usage is TRBV19 and J usage is TRBJ1-4; possible D gene TRBD1, 6 bases. Looked up from germline, CDR1 is LNHDA and CDR2 is SQIVND (reference sequence). The CDR3 is 14 amino acids. The V and J ends lost 7 bases and 8 bases respectively, with 17 bases between them. CDR3 coding DNA: TGTGCCAGTACCCTATGGTCAGGACAGGAAAAACTGTTTTTT. Translating it yields CASTLWSGQEKLFF.

The rearrangement uses TRBV21-1 and TRBJ2-3; TRBD2, the table's D call, lacks a check against the DNA. TRBV21-1 is a pseudogene segment. The CDR3 runs 17 residues. CDR3 sequence reads: CASSKEGGKALGDTQYF. In DNA, the CDR3 is TGTGCCAGCAGCAAAGAAGGAGGCAAGGCCCTTGGAGATACGCAGTATTTT.

The chain links TRBV11-1 to TRBJ1-1; 9 bases are shared with TRBD1. The CDR3 is made up of 14 amino acids. Germline CDR1 SGHAT, CDR2 FQDESV (reference sequence). V shed 5 bases and J 4 bases; nucleotides not matched to a gene: 5. The DNA of the CDR3 is TGTGCCAGCAGCGCGGGACAGGGAACCACTGAAGCTTTCTTT. Translation: CASSAGQGTTEAFF.

The chain links TRBV5-1 to TRBJ2-2; TRBD2 aligns across 8 bases. There are 15 residues in the CDR3. The germline CDR1 and CDR2 sequences are SGHRS and YFSETQ. V lost 4 bases to trimming and J lost 7 bases; unmatched junction nucleotides: 9. CDR3 DNA: TGCGCCAGCAGCCACGCGGGGGGCCAGGGCGGGGAGCTGTTTTTT. Amino acid sequence: CASSHAGGQGGELFF.

The rearrangement joins TRBV25-1 to TRBJ2-1; 10 positions match TRBD2. Trimming removed 6 bases from V and 10 bases from J; junction bases left unmatched: 6. There are 13 residues in the CDR3. CDR1 is MGHDK and CDR2 is SYGVNS in the germline V gene. Written as DNA, the CDR3 is TGTGCCAGCAGCAGCGGGGGGGCACGGGAGCAGTTCTTC. Translation gives CASSSGGAREQFF.

The rearrangement uses TRBV7-9 and TRBJ2-1; 9 positions agree with TRBD2. V gave up 5 bases and J gave up 13 bases; unmatched junction bases: 9. CDR1 and CDR2 (germline): SEHNR, FQNEAQ (reference sequence). The CDR3 sequence is 13 residues long. The CDR3, as DNA: TGTGCCAGCAGCCTCACGGGAGCGGGGGGTCAGTTCTTC. It specifies CASSLTGAGGQFF.

The genes are TRBV5-1 and TRBJ2-5; no definite D call. The CDR3 runs 14 residues. CDR1 and CDR2 from the germline V gene are SGHRS and YFSETQ. Between the trimmed V and J ends, which lost 2 bases and 1 base, there was a span of 9 bases. The CDR3 is CASSFMRFQETQYF. CDR3 coding DNA: TGCGCCAGCAGCTTTATGCGCTTCCAAGAGACCCAGTACTTC.